Following are 2 T cell receptor beta chains from one sample sequenced in a study of T cell responses to AZD1222 COVID-19 vaccine. Profiled with immunoSEQ multiplex PCR; TCRdb holds only in-frame clones, not every one. The table shows approximately 99,000 clones, with more than 70% occurring only once. The specimen was peripheral blood, collected on day 0 of AZD1222 vaccination. These receptors all stem from an adult in good health.

This clone has a single count. This rearrangement joins TRBV28 to TRBJ2-5; weak D call: TRBD2 (6 bases). The CDR3 runs to 17 residues. Germline V CDR1 and CDR2: MDHEN, SYDVKM. Trimming shortened V by 2 bases and J by 1 base, and 17 bases separated the two germline ends. CDR3 residues: CASSLKVAGYFQETQYF. The CDR3 nucleotides are TGTGCCAGCAGTTTAAAAGTGGCGGGGTATTTCCAAGAGACCCAGTACTTC.

V and J are TRBV12-3 or TRBV12-4 and TRBJ2-7; D is perhaps TRBD1 (5 bases). V gave up 2 bases and J gave up 4 bases, with 6 bases separating them. The CDR3 covers 12 residues. The CDR3 bases are TGTGCCAGCAGTTTACAGGGTTACGAGCAGTACTTC. The encoded protein is CASSLQGYEQYF.